This record concerns one T cell receptor beta chain sequence. The source of the sample is a study of identifying expanded T cells in peripheral blood. Germline CDR1 reads MNHNS; CDR2 reads SASEGT. The ends were cut back, 11 bases at V and 5 bases at J, with 19 bases in the middle. There are 13 residues in the CDR3. Sequenced by immunoSEQ multiplex PCR; TCRdb stores in-frame clones only, minus some. The sample contains roughly 100,000 clones, roughly 89% of which appear only once. The receptor comes from a person aged 18 to 75 in good health. The genes are TRBV6-1 and TRBJ2-7, with D perhaps assigned TRBD1 or TRBD2 (5 bases each). Specimen: blood. CDR3 DNA: TGTGCCTTAAGGATGGTAAGGGACGACGAGCAGTACTTC. This translates into CALRMVRDDEQYF.